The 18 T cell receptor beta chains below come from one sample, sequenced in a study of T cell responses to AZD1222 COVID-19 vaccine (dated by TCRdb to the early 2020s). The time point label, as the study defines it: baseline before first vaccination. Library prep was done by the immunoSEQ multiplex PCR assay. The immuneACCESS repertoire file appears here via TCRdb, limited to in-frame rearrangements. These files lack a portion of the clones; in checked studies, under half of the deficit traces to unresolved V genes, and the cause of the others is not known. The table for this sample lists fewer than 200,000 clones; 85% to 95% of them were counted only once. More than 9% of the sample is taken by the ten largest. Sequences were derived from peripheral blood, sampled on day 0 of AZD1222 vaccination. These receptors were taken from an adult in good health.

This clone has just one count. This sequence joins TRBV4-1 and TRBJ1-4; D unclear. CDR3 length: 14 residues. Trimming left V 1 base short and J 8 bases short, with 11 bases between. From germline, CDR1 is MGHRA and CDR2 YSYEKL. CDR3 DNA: TGCGCCAGCAGCCAAGCCGGGCTGGAGGAAAAACTGTTTTTT. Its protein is CASSQAGLEEKLFF.

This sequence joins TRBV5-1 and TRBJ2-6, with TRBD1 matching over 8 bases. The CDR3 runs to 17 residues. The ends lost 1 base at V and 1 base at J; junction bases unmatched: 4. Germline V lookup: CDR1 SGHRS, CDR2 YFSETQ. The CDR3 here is CASSLTWTGSGANVLTF. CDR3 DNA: TGCGCCAGCAGCTTGACCTGGACAGGGTCTGGGGCCAACGTCCTGACTTTC.

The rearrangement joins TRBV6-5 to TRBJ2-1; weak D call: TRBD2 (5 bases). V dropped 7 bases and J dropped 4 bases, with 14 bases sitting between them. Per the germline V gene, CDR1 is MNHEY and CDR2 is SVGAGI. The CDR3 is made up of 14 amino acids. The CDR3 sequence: CASKKVGEYNEQFF. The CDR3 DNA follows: TGTGCCAGCAAAAAGGTTGGGGAGTACAATGAGCAGTTCTTC.

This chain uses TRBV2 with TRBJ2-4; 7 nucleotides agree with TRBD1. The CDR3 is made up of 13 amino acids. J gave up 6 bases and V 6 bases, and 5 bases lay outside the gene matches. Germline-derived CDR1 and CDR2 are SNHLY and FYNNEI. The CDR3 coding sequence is TGTGCCAGCAGAGGCCGGGACAGAAACATTCAGTACTTC. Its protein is CASRGRDRNIQYF.

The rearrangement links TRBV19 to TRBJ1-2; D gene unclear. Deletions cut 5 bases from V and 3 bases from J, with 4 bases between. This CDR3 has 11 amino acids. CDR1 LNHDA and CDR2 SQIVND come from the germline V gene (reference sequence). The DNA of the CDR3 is TGTGCCAGTAGTGACGACTATGGCTACACCTTC. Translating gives CASSDDYGYTF.

The CDR3 DNA sequence: TGTGCCAGCAGCATCGACAGGGGGCTAGGCGGGGAGCTGTTTTTT. It yields the protein CASSIDRGLGGELFF. The chain uses TRBV7-9 and TRBJ2-2, with 10 bases identical to TRBD1. CDR1 is SEHNR and CDR2 is FQNEAQ in the germline V gene (reference sequence). The CDR3 runs 15 residues. The ends lost 5 bases at V and 7 bases at J; junction bases unmatched: 7. The full variable domain, its missing parts supplied by reference TRBV7-9 and TRBJ2-2, is DTGVSQNPRHKITKRGQNVTFRCDPISEHNRLYWYRQTLGQGPEFLTYFQNEAQLEKSRLLSDRFSAERPKGSFSTLEIQRTEQGDSAMYLCASSIDRGLGGELFFGEGSRLTVL.

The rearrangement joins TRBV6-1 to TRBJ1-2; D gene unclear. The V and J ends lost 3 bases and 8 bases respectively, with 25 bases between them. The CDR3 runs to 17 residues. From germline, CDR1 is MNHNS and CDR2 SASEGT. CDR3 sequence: CASSDALDALPLYGYTF. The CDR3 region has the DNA TGTGCCAGCAGTGATGCATTGGACGCCCTGCCCCTATACGGCTACACCTTC.

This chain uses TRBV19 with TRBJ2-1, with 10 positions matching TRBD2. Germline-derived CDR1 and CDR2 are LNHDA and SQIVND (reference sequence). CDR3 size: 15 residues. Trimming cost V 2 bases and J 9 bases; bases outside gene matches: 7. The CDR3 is CASSILVAGGSEQFF. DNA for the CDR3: TGTGCCAGTAGTATATTGGTAGCGGGGGGTAGTGAGCAGTTCTTC.

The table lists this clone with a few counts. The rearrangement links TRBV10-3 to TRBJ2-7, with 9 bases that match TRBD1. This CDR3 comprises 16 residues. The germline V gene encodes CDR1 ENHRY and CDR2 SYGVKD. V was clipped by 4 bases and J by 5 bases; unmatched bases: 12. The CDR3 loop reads CAISGGTGTGSHEQYF. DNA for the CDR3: TGTGCCATCAGTGGAGGCACCGGGACAGGGAGCCACGAGCAGTACTTC.

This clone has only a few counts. CDR3 loop: CASSMDGVRGTGELFF. For the CDR3, the DNA is TGTGCCAGTAGTATGGATGGGGTCCGGGGCACCGGGGAGCTGTTTTTT. J is TRBJ2-2 and V is TRBV19, with D perhaps matching TRBD2 (5 bases). Germline V CDR1 and CDR2: LNHDA, SQIVND (reference sequence). Between the trimmed V and J ends, which lost 3 bases and 4 bases, there was a span of 15 bases. The CDR3 sequence is 16 residues long.

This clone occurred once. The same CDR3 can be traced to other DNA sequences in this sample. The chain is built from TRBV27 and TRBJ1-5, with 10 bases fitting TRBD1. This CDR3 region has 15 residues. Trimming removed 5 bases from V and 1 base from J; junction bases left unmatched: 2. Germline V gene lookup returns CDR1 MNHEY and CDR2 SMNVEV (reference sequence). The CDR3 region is CASSRQGASNQPQHF. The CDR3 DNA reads TGTGCCAGCAGTCGACAGGGGGCGAGCAATCAGCCCCAGCATTTT.

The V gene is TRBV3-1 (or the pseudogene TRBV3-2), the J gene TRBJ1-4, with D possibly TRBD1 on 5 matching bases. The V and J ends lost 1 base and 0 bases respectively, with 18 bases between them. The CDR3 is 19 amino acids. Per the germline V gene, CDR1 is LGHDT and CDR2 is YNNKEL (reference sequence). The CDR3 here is CASSQALGWGTTTNEKLFF. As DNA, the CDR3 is TGTGCCAGCAGCCAAGCCCTGGGGTGGGGGACTACAACTAATGAAAAACTGTTTTTT.

The CDR3 loop is CSGIAKNIQYF. The CDR3 DNA follows: TGCAGCGGCATAGCCAAAAACATTCAGTACTTC. The chain combines TRBV29-1 with TRBJ2-4; D remains unclear. V was cut by 7 bases and J by 0 bases, with 4 bases left in between. The CDR3 is 11 amino acids. Looked up from germline, CDR1 is SQVTM and CDR2 is ANQGSEA. Filled out from reference TRBV29-1 and TRBJ2-4, the complete variable domain reads SAVISQKPSRDICQRGTSLTIQCQVDSQVTMMFWYRQQPGQSLTLIATANQGSEATYESGFVIDKFPISRPNLTFSTLTVSNMSPEDSSIYLCSGIAKNIQYFGAGTRLSVL.

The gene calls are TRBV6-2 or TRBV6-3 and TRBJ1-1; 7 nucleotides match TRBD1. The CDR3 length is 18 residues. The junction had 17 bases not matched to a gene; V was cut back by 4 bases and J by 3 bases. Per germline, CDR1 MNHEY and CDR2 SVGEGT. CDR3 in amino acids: CASSFTGELLWRDTEAFF. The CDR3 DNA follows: TGTGCCAGCAGTTTTACAGGGGAACTGCTATGGAGGGACACTGAAGCTTTCTTT.

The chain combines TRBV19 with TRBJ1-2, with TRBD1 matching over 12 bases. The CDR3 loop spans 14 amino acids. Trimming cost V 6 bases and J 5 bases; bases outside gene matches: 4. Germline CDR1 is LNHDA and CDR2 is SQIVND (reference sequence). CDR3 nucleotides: TGTGCCAGTAGGCCGGGACAGGGGGCTTATGGCTACACCTTC. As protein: CASRPGQGAYGYTF.

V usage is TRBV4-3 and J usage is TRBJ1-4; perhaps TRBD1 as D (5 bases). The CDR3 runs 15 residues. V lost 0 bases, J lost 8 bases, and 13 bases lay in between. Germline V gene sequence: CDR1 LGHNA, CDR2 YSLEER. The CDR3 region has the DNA TGCGCCAGCAGCCAAGACGTCCAGGGACGGGAAAAACTGTTTTTT. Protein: CASSQDVQGREKLFF.

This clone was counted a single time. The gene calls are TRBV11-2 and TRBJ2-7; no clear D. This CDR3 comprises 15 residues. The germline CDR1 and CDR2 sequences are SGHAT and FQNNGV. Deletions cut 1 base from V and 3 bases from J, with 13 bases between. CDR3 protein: CASSLAQQAIYEQYF. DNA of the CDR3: TGTGCCAGCAGCTTAGCGCAGCAGGCGATCTACGAGCAGTACTTC.

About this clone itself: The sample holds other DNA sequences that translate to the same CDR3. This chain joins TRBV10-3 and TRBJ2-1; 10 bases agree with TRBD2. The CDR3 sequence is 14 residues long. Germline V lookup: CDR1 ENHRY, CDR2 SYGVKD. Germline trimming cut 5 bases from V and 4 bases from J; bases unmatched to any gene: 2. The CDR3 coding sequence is TGTGCCATCAGTACTAGCGGGGCATACAATGAGCAGTTCTTC. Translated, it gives CAISTSGAYNEQFF.